The following is a T cell receptor (beta chain) sequence with its context. This sample stems from a study of blood T cell repertoires in COVID-19. The repertoire was sequenced with immunoSEQ multiplex PCR; TCRdb's copy has only in-frame clones and lacks some. The profile shows 300,000 to 400,000 clones, 80% to 90% of them singletons. Per germline, CDR1 MDHEN and CDR2 SYDVKM. The CDR3 has 14 amino acids. V lost 6 bases, J lost 0 bases, and 9 bases lay in between. The sequence was obtained from a man younger than 40 who had recovered from COVID-19. This chain links TRBV28 with TRBJ1-5; D might be TRBD1 (5 bases). Sequences were obtained from PBMCs or T cells enriched from blood (not recorded which). CDR3 amino acids: CASSDSNSNQPQHF. In nucleotides, the CDR3 is TGTGCCAGCAGCGACAGTAATAGCAATCAGCCCCAGCATTTT.